Below are 9 T cell receptor beta chains sequenced from a single sample in a study of sequential checkpoint blockade in melanoma. Treatment in this sample: randomized to nivolumab then ipilimumab (arm A) or the reverse (arm B). Sequencing used immunoSEQ multiplex PCR; TCRdb keeps in-frame clones, though not all of them. The data hold roughly 12,000 clones, with almost 75% observed a single time. Sample: CD8+ T cells sorted from blood (inferred from file names), taken from a patient given nivolumab and ipilimumab in sequence. These receptors came from a human donor with melanoma.

The J gene is TRBJ1-5, the V gene TRBV28; TRBD1 might be the D (5 bases). This CDR3 region has 14 residues. The V end lost 7 bases, the J end lost 4 bases, and 14 bases lay between the germline ends. Germline CDR1 is MDHEN and CDR2 is SYDVKM. The CDR3 loop is CASNLGARNQPQHF. As DNA, the CDR3 is TGTGCCAGCAACCTAGGGGCGAGGAATCAGCCCCAGCATTTT.

This chain joins TRBV21-1 and TRBJ1-1; the table's D call of TRBD1 was not tested on the DNA. TRBV21-1 is shown as a pseudogene. CDR3 length: 16 amino acids. The CDR3 sequence: CASSRDRGRGNTEAFF. CDR3 bases: TGTGCCAGCAGCCGGGACAGGGGGCGGGGGAACACTGAAGCTTTCTTT.

CDR3 bases: TGTGCCAGCAGTGAATTAGGGACAGGGGGGACCTACGAGCAGTACTTC. This translates into CASSELGTGGTYEQYF. V and J are TRBV6-1 and TRBJ2-7; 11 bases are shared with TRBD1. This CDR3 is 16 amino acids long. CDR1 and CDR2 from the germline V gene are MNHNS and SASEGT. The trim removed 2 bases at V and 2 bases at J, leaving 5 bases unmatched.

The V call is TRBV6-5, the J call TRBJ2-3; D is unresolved. Germline V gene lookup returns CDR1 MNHEY and CDR2 SVGAGI. V was trimmed by 4 bases and J by 4 bases, leaving 9 bases between them. CDR3 length: 13 residues. This chain's CDR3 is CASSSPSSDTQYF. The CDR3 bases are TGTGCCAGCAGTTCCCCGTCCTCAGATACGCAGTATTTT.

This sequence joins TRBV19 and TRBJ2-7, with 7 bases matching TRBD1. V gave up 3 bases and J gave up 2 bases; unmatched junction bases: 7. The CDR3 length is 15 residues. Germline V gene lookup returns CDR1 LNHDA and CDR2 SQIVND (reference sequence). The CDR3 reads CASSIEAGGTYEQYF. In DNA form, the CDR3 reads TGTGCCAGTAGTATTGAGGCAGGGGGAACCTACGAGCAGTACTTC.

The gene calls are TRBV6-1 and TRBJ2-2, with 11 bases matching TRBD2. With V trimmed by 7 bases and J by 6 bases, 4 bases remained unmatched. Germline CDR1 reads MNHNS; CDR2 reads SASEGT. CDR3 length: 14 amino acids. As DNA, the CDR3 is TGTGCCAGCATAGCGGGAGGGCCTGCCGGGGAGCTGTTTTTT. Residues: CASIAGGPAGELFF.

The chain is built from TRBV2 and TRBJ2-7; 9 bases map to TRBD1. The CDR3 runs 15 residues. Germline values: CDR1 SNHLY, CDR2 FYNNEI. Trimming at V came to 6 bases and at J to 0 bases, leaving 6 bases not matched to a gene. The CDR3 DNA follows: TGTGCCAGCAGCGGGGACAGGGATAGCTCCTACGAGCAGTACTTC. It yields the protein CASSGDRDSSYEQYF.

This chain uses TRBV27 with TRBJ2-2, with D possibly matching TRBD2 (6 bases). Deletions cut 8 bases from V and 3 bases from J, with 16 bases between. Germline CDR1 is MNHEY and CDR2 is SMNVEV (reference sequence). The CDR3 has 15 residues. This CDR3 is CASQFLGEDTGELFF. In nucleotides, the CDR3 is TGTGCCAGCCAATTTTTGGGGGAGGACACCGGGGAGCTGTTTTTT.

A word on this clone: Relative to the germline gene, one junction end is altered; a read error may explain this. The V call is TRBV7-7, the J call TRBJ2-1; D may be TRBD2 (5 bases). The V gene's germline CDR1 is SSHAT and CDR2 FNYEAQ (reference sequence). The CDR3 covers 17 residues. The CDR3 sequence: CASSLVFAGYLYNEQFF. In DNA form, the CDR3 reads TGTGCTAGCAGCTTAGTTTTCGCGGGTTATCTCTACAATGAGCAGTTCTTC.